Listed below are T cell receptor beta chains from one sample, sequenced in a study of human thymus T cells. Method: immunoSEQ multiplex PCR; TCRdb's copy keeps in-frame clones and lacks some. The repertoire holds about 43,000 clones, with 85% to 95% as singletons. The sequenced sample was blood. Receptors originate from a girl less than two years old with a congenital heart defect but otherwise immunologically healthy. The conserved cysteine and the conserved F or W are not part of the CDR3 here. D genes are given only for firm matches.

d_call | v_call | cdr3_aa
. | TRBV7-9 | ASSLSSGNTIY
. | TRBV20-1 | SARYSYGYT
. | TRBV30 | AFQINDLYNEQF
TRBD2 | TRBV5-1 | ASSLAGTSGSLTQY
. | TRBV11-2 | ASSLVSGVYNEQF
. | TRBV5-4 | ASRGQFGNTIY
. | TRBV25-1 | ASTTGYGRETQY
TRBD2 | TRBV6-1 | ASSDHGGGRAPDTQY
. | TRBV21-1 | ASSKGNTEAF
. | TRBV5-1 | ASSIDQRYEQY
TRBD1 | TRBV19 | ASSHGTVYTDTQY
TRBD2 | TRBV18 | ASSPQWGGPITDTQY
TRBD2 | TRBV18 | ASSPTSGYEQY
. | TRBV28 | ASRTAGQYYEQY
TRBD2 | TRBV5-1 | ASSPAELAGVYERY
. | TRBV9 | ASSSRGAGFFDEQY
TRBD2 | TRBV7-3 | ASSLTSGMTGELF
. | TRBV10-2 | ASSERIVKGSTEAF
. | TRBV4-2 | ASTQTAGKYNEQF
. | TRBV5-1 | ASSLQTFSLNSPLH
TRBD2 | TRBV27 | ASSSWTRYSYEQY
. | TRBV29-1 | SGGTLAMGYT
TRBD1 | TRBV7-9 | ASRGQGFGTEAF
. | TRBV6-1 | ASSNSFYNEQF
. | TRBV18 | ASSPLAGHNSPLH
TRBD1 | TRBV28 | ASSLARGRSEQY